Following are 10 T cell receptor beta chains from one sample sequenced in a study of blood T cells in healthy people across ages. With a J-beta primer mix and a sample-barcoded 5' primer, a second PCR ran about 7 to 11 cycles. TCRdb redid the calling of the 5' RACE reads with MiXCR, one entry per CDR3 protein. The sample has about 720,000 distinct CDR3 sequences; more than 20% are singletons. The data were also submitted as part of a second study, on T cells of mothers and their children.

Specimen: blood. These receptors came from a boy younger than 18 in good health.

This clonotype was observed at least ten times. The rearrangement joins TRBV29-1 to TRBJ2-5; TRBD1 aligns across 9 bases. The germline V gene has CDR1 SQVTM and CDR2 ANQGSEA. The CDR3 length is 13 residues. V shed 6 bases and J 7 bases; nucleotides not matched to a gene: 9. This CDR3 is CSVEGQGEGTQYF. Here the CDR3 DNA reads TGCAGCGTGGAGGGACAGGGTGAGGGGACCCAGTACTTC.

This clonotype has a handful of counts. CDR3: CASSVDRYSYNEQFF. The CDR3 bases are TGTGCCAGCAGTGTCGACAGGTACTCCTACAATGAGCAGTTCTTC. The chain couples TRBV6-6 to TRBJ2-1; a possible D gene is TRBD1 (6 bases). Trimming took 5 bases from V and 0 from J, leaving 11 bases between them. This CDR3 has 15 amino acids. Germline assignment: CDR1 MNHNY and CDR2 SVGAGI (reference sequence).

This chain links TRBV6-5 with TRBJ1-1; no clear D. V lost 7 bases and J lost 10, with 16 bases in between. Germline assignment: CDR1 MNHEY and CDR2 SVGAGI. The CDR3 extends over 12 amino acids. As DNA, the CDR3 is TGTGCCAGCATGGGGATTGACCTTGCAGCTTTCTTT. Translated, it gives CASMGIDLAAFF.

The chain is built from TRBV21-1 and TRBJ1-6; the D call of TRBD1 is as the table states it, not checked on the DNA. TRBV21-1 is marked as a pseudogene. The CDR3 spans 14 residues. CDR3 nucleotides: TGTGCCAGCGCAGAACCTTGGGGGGATTCACCCCTCCACTTT. Its translation is CASAEPWGDSPLHF.

The rearrangement joins TRBV12-3 or TRBV12-4 to TRBJ1-2; TRBD1 aligns across 9 bases. V gave up 6 bases and J gave up 2 bases; unmatched junction bases: 4. The CDR3 covers 14 residues. CDR3 DNA sequence: TGTGCCAGCAGACAACAGGGGGCCAACTATGGCTACACCTTC. Translated, it gives CASRQQGANYGYTF.

The V gene is TRBV20-1, the J gene TRBJ2-3; D might be TRBD1 or TRBD2, each matching 6 bases. Germline-derived CDR1 and CDR2 are DFQATT and SNEGSKA (reference sequence). The CDR3 is made up of 14 amino acids. The V end lost 6 bases, the J end lost 3 bases, and 16 bases lay between the germline ends. The CDR3 region is CSAPIRGRTDTQYF. The CDR3 nucleotides are TGCAGTGCCCCAATCCGGGGGCGGACAGATACGCAGTATTTT.

V usage is TRBV11-2 and J usage is TRBJ2-5; D gene uncertain. There are 12 residues in the CDR3. CDR1 is SGHAT, CDR2 FQNNGV, per germline. Trimming left V 4 bases short and J 3 bases short, with 6 bases between. CDR3 coding DNA: TGTGCCAGCAGCTGGTACGAAGAGACCCAGTACTTC. This codes for CASSWYEETQYF.

J is TRBJ1-2 and V is TRBV15, with TRBD1 matching over 12 bases. Germline CDR1 reads LNHNV; CDR2 reads YYDKDF (reference sequence). J gave up 7 bases and V 5 bases, and 14 bases lay outside the gene matches. The CDR3 length is 17 residues. The CDR3 DNA reads TGTGCCACCAGCCCCCCGGGACAGGGGGCCCTGGGGGGTGGCTACACCTTC. Its translation is CATSPPGQGALGGGYTF.

The CDR3 is CASSLTALFTDTQYF. CDR3 bases: TGTGCCAGCAGCTTAACTGCACTCTTCACAGATACGCAGTATTTT. V and J are TRBV7-3 and TRBJ2-3, with unresolved D. V dropped 0 bases and J dropped 2 bases, with 9 bases sitting between them. CDR1 and CDR2 from the germline V gene are SGHTA and FQGTGA. This CDR3 is built from 15 residues.

The rearrangement uses TRBV24-1 and TRBJ2-3; 7 bases match TRBD1. The length of the CDR3 is 14 residues. The V gene's germline CDR1 is KGHDR and CDR2 SFDVKD. Losses at the gene ends were 5 bases for V and 6 bases for J; bases not matched to a gene: 7. The CDR3 sequence: CATSVRGTTDTQYF. Here the CDR3 DNA reads TGTGCCACCAGTGTCAGGGGGACCACTGATACGCAGTATTTT.